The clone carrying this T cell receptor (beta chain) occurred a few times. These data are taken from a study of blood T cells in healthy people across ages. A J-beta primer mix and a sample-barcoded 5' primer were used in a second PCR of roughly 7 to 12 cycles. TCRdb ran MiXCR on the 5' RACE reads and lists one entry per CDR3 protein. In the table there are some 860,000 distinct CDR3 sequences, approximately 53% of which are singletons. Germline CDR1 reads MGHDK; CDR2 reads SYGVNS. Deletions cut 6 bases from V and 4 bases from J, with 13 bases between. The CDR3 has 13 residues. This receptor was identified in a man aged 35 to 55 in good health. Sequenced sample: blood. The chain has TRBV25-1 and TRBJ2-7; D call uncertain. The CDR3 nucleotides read TGTGCCAGCAGGCGCCAAGCCGCTTACGAGCAGTACTTC. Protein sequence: CASRRQAAYEQYF.